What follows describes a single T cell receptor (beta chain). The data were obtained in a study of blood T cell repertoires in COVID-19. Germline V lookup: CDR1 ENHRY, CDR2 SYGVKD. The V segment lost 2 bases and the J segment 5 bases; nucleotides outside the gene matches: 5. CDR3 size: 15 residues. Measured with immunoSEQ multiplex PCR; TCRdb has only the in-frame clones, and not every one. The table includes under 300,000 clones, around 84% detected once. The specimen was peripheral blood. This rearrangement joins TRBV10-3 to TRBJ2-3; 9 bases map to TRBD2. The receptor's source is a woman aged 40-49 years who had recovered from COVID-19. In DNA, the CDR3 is TGTGCCATCAGTGAGAGGACTAGCGCAGGAGATACGCAGTATTTT. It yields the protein CAISERTSAGDTQYF.